These T cell receptor beta chains were read from a single sample in a study of blood T cell repertoires in COVID-19. This table comes from immunoSEQ multiplex PCR, and its TCRdb copy is limited to in-frame clones, with some not included. The table records 150,000 or so clones, around 82% of them present only once. Sequencing was performed on PBMCs or T cells enriched from blood (not recorded which). The source is a man aged 40-55 years who had recovered from COVID-19. Each CDR3 is given with its conserved first and last residue. The order of the fields is clone size, V gene, CDR3 length, J gene, D gene, CDR3 DNA, CDR3 protein. The D gene is left open where the match is weak. Rows give clone size only sometimes, using once, few, many, or a class for an expanded clone.

>-|TRBV18|13|TRBJ1-2|TRBD1
TGTGCCAGCTCACCCGGACAGGACGGTGGCTACACCTTC
CASSPGQDGGYTF
>-|TRBV7-3|16|TRBJ1-6|-
TGTGCCAGCAGCCTCGGACAGCCGTTCTCTAATTCACCCCTCCACTTT
CASSLGQPFSNSPLHF
>-|TRBV18|16|TRBJ1-1|TRBD1
TGTGCCAGCTCACCACGGTCCACAGGGGAATACGGTGAAGCTTTCTTT
CASSPRSTGEYGEAFF
>-|TRBV6-5|14|TRBJ2-5|TRBD1
TGTGCCAGCAAAAAAAGAGAACAGGGGGAGACCCAGTACTTC
CASKKREQGETQYF
>-|TRBV29-1|14|TRBJ1-1|-
TGCAGCGTGCGGGGCCAGGGTCGAACCACTGAAGCTTTCTTT
CSVRGQGRTTEAFF
>-|TRBV7-9|13|TRBJ2-1|TRBD1
TGTGCCAGCGGTTCGGACAGGTACAATGAGCAGTTCTTC
CASGSDRYNEQFF
>-|TRBV3-1/TRBV3-2|14|TRBJ1-1|-
TGTGCCAGCAGCCAAGTGCTATCGGACACTGAAGCTTTCTTT
CASSQVLSDTEAFF
>once|TRBV5-1|16|TRBJ1-3|TRBD1
TGCGCCAGCAGCCCAAACGGACAGGGAGCTGGAAACACCATATATTTT
CASSPNGQGAGNTIYF
>-|TRBV6-5|13|TRBJ1-1|TRBD1
TGTGCCAGCAGGAATTATCAGGGGGCTGAAGCTTTCTTT
CASRNYQGAEAFF
>few|TRBV5-1|16|TRBJ2-4|-
TGCGCCAGCAGCTTGTCGGGCAGGGTAGCCAAAAACATTCAGTACTTC
CASSLSGRVAKNIQYF
>-|TRBV9|14|TRBJ1-5|-
TGTGCCAGCAGCGTTACAGGGATGGATCAGCCCCAGCATTTT
CASSVTGMDQPQHF
>-|TRBV21-1|17|TRBJ1-6|-
TGTGCCAGCAGCAAGGAAAATGTGGAGCCCTCTAATTCACCCCTCCACTTT
CASSKENVEPSNSPLHF
>-|TRBV19|11|TRBJ1-5|-
TGTGCCACCGGGGGGTTTCAGCCCCAGCATTTT
CATGGFQPQHF
>-|TRBV7-8|15|TRBJ2-2|-
TGTGCCAGCAGCAGTTCACGCCTGAGCACCGGGGAGCTGTTTTTT
CASSSSRLSTGELFF
>-|TRBV30|8|TRBJ1-1|-
TGTGCCTCCTCCCAGGCTTTCTTT
CASSQAFF
>-|TRBV4-1|18|TRBJ2-4|TRBD1
TGCGCCAGCAGCCAGGTTACTTCCGGGACAGGACCCAAAAACATTCAGTACTTC
CASSQVTSGTGPKNIQYF
>-|TRBV10-3|11|TRBJ2-1|-
TGTGCCATCAGTGAAGCCAATGAGCAGTTCTTC
CAISEANEQFF
>-|TRBV10-3|15|TRBJ2-7|-
TGTGCCATCAGTGAGTCCCCCCAGGGTACCTACGAGCAGTACTTC
CAISESPQGTYEQYF
>-|TRBV6-5|14|TRBJ2-3|TRBD2
TGTGCCAGCGGAGTAGCGGGGGGGTCCGATACGCAGTATTTT
CASGVAGGSDTQYF
>-|TRBV12-3/TRBV12-4|13|TRBJ1-3|-
TGTGCCAGCAGTGGGGAGAGTGGAAACACCATATATTTT
CASSGESGNTIYF
>-|TRBV6-5|13|TRBJ1-4|-
TGTGCCACCAAACCAGGGAACGGGGGAAAACTGTTTTTT
CATKPGNGGKLFF
>once|TRBV19|18|TRBJ2-3|-
TGTGCCAGTAGTATAGTAGCAGAAACAGGGAGGGCTTCCCTTACGCAGTATTTT
CASSIVAETGRASLTQYF
>-|TRBV27|15|TRBJ1-1|-
TGTGCCAGCAGGGGGTACGACGGGAGGAACACTGAAGCTTTCTTT
CASRGYDGRNTEAFF
>-|TRBV5-4|14|TRBJ1-1|TRBD1
TGTGCCAGCAGCGATAAGACAGGGGACACTGAAGCTTTCTTT
CASSDKTGDTEAFF
>-|TRBV5-4|16|TRBJ2-3|TRBD1
TGTGCCAGCAGCAATAGACAGGGTTTGGGCCAGGATACGCAGTATTTT
CASSNRQGLGQDTQYF
>once|TRBV5-1|15|TRBJ2-2|-
TGCGCCAGCAGCTTACAGGGAATAAACAACGGGGAGCTGTTTTTT
CASSLQGINNGELFF
>-|TRBV3-1/TRBV3-2|13|TRBJ1-4|-
TGTGCCAGCAGCCAAGCGGGGAGTGAAAAACTGTTTTTT
CASSQAGSEKLFF
>-|TRBV18|14|TRBJ1-5|-
TGTGCCAGCTCCCAGAGCGGCAGCAATCAGCCCCAGCATTTT
CASSQSGSNQPQHF
>-|TRBV13|16|TRBJ2-5|-
TGTGCCAGCAGCTTAGGGGGTTTAGCGGCCCAAGAGACCCAGTACTTC
CASSLGGLAAQETQYF
>-|TRBV14|14|TRBJ1-1|-
TGTGCCAGCAGCCAGAGACGGGGGTACACTGAAGCTTTCTTT
CASSQRRGYTEAFF
>few|TRBV4-1|12|TRBJ1-2|-
TGCGCCAGCAGCCAAGATCAGGGCGGCTACACCTTC
CASSQDQGGYTF
>-|TRBV10-2|12|TRBJ1-1|-
TGCGCCAGCAGTGAGACGGGCACTGAAGCTTTCTTT
CASSETGTEAFF
>-|TRBV30|15|TRBJ2-2|TRBD1
TGTGCCTGGAGGGGGTCGACAGGGTTAACCGGGGAGCTGTTTTTT
CAWRGSTGLTGELFF
>-|TRBV18|15|TRBJ2-5|-
TGTGCCAGCTCACCACCCCGGAGGGTACCAGAGACCCAGTACTTC
CASSPPRRVPETQYF
>-|TRBV11-2|15|TRBJ2-3|-
TGTGCCAGCAGCTTAGTATCTGAGAGATCAGATACGCAGTATTTT
CASSLVSERSDTQYF
>-|TRBV20-1|11|TRBJ1-1|TRBD1
TGCAGTGCCCGACAGGGGTACGAAGCTTTCTTT
CSARQGYEAFF
>-|TRBV5-1|15|TRBJ1-5|-
TGCGCCAGCAGCTTGGAAGGGGTAGGGAATCAGCCCCAGCATTTT
CASSLEGVGNQPQHF
>-|TRBV10-1|16|TRBJ2-3|TRBD2
TGCGCCAGCAGTGAAAGACGGGGGGGCGGCACAGATACGCAGTATTTT
CASSERRGGGTDTQYF
>-|TRBV5-1|14|TRBJ2-7|TRBD1
TGCGCCAGCAGCTGGGGGACAGGGAGCTACGAGCAGTACTTC
CASSWGTGSYEQYF
>-|TRBV18|15|TRBJ2-7|TRBD2
TGTGCCAGCTCACCTGGACTAGCGGGAAGGTACGAGCAGTACTTC
CASSPGLAGRYEQYF
>-|TRBV2|15|TRBJ1-1|TRBD1
TGTGCCAGCAGTACCCTCGGGACAGCGAACACTGAAGCTTTCTTT
CASSTLGTANTEAFF
>-|TRBV7-8|15|TRBJ2-3|TRBD1
TGTGCCAGCAGCGTGACAGGGGACCCCACAGATACGCAGTATTTT
CASSVTGDPTDTQYF
>-|TRBV3-1/TRBV3-2|15|TRBJ2-6|TRBD1
TGTGCCAGCAGCCAAGCGCACGGGACAGGCAACGTCCTGACTTTC
CASSQAHGTGNVLTF
>few|TRBV2|15|TRBJ2-7|TRBD2
TGTGCCAGCAGTGAAGAAGCGGGGGTGACCTACGAGCAGTACTTC
CASSEEAGVTYEQYF
>-|TRBV15|13|TRBJ1-1|-
TGTGCCACCAGCACAGGCCCGAACACTGAAGCTTTCTTT
CATSTGPNTEAFF
>once|TRBV11-1|12|TRBJ2-3|-
TGTGCCACCGCTACGTTTGCAGATACGCAGTATTTT
CATATFADTQYF
>-|TRBV3-1/TRBV3-2|12|TRBJ2-5|-
TGTGCCAGCAGCCAAGGAGCCCGGGTCCAGTACTTC
CASSQGARVQYF